Given below is one T cell receptor (beta chain) in context. The antigen is not known. One entry per CDR3 protein, called by TCRdb with MiXCR from the reads. The table has approximately 910,000 distinct CDR3 sequences, approximately 31% seen once. Unmatched junction bases numbered 3, after V lost 8 bases and J lost 6 bases. Germline V gene lookup returns CDR1 SGHTA and CDR2 FQGTGA. This CDR3 is 13 amino acids long. The data were taken from a study of T cell repertoires in cytomegalovirus infection. Study background: Alongside well-studied HLA-B-restricted CMV epitopes, recently identified HLA-C-restricted CMV epitopes were also used. Evidence of both CMV infection and a matching HLA type came from public TCR beta signatures. Study results and caveats: The ex vivo response showed dominance by HLA-C-restricted CMV-specific TCR beta clonotypes.

This TCR derives from a human donor in good health (CMV status not recorded). Some clones in this sample may be carry-over from other donors' samples. The sample here was cultured CD8+ T cells from PBMCs, taken from culture after CMV antigen stimulation. The rearrangement uses TRBV7-3 and TRBJ2-1; 11 bases align to TRBD1. The CDR3: CASGGTGGNEQFF. The CDR3 bases are TGTGCCAGCGGGGGGACAGGGGGCAATGAGCAGTTCTTC.